The 5 T cell receptor beta chains below were found in one sample sequenced in a study of identical twins. TCRdb fed the 5' RACE reads into MiXCR, producing one record per CDR3 protein. There are some 900,000 distinct CDR3 sequences in the sample; 10% to 15% occur only once, and 1.5% to 2% lies in the top ten. Another study also made use of these data, one on yellow fever vaccine responses in identical twins.

The sample taken for sequencing was PBMCs. Source of these receptors: a woman between 18 and 30 years old in good health.

This clonotype is a singleton in its sample. V and J are TRBV28 and TRBJ2-5, with D maybe TRBD2 (5 bases). Germline CDR1 reads MDHEN; CDR2 reads SYDVKM. The CDR3 consists of 12 residues. The V end lost 6 bases, the J end lost 10 bases, and 15 bases lay between the germline ends. CDR3 sequence (DNA): TGTGCCAGCAGCCTCCCGCCCCGGGGCCAGTACTTC. It is translated as CASSLPPRGQYF. The entire variable domain, with the rest obtained from reference TRBV28 and TRBJ2-5, is as follows: DVKVTQSSRYLVKRTGEKVFLECVQDMDHENMFWYRQDPGLGLRLIYFSYDVKMKEKGDIPEGYSVSREKKERFSLILESASTNQTSMYLCASSLPPRGQYFGPGTRLLVL.

The gene calls are TRBV2 and TRBJ2-3, with a weak D call TRBD2 (5 bases). From germline, CDR1 is SNHLY and CDR2 FYNNEI. Trimming left V 6 bases short and J 0 bases short, with 7 bases between. CDR3 length: 13 amino acids. Here the CDR3 reads CASRLESTDTQYF. CDR3 nucleotides: TGTGCCAGCAGACTAGAAAGCACAGATACGCAGTATTTT.

The chain is built from TRBV7-9 and TRBJ2-5, with a possible D match to TRBD2 (6 bases). The germline V gene has CDR1 SEHNR and CDR2 FQNEAQ (reference sequence). The CDR3 has 15 residues. With 6 bases removed from V and 0 bases from J, the gap between germline ends came to 14 bases. CDR3 protein: CASRLSGAYQETQYF. For the CDR3, the DNA is TGTGCCAGCAGACTTAGCGGAGCGTACCAAGAGACCCAGTACTTC.

This clonotype appeared a few times. The chain carries TRBV7-7 and TRBJ2-3; TRBD1 is a possible D gene (6 bases). V lost 1 base and J 5 bases, leaving 13 bases between the germline ends. The CDR3 totals 15 residues. The V gene's germline CDR1 is SSHAT and CDR2 FNYEAQ (reference sequence). CDR3 bases: TGTGCCAGCAGCTTAGGAGGCAGGGGTAAAGATACGCAGTATTTT. It encodes CASSLGGRGKDTQYF.

This chain connects TRBV18 to TRBJ2-7, with D unclear. Looked up from germline, CDR1 is KGHSH and CDR2 is LQKENI. The CDR3 extends over 13 amino acids. Trimming shortened V by 3 bases and J by 3 bases, and 9 bases separated the two germline ends. The CDR3 DNA follows: TGTGCCAGCTCACCCCCGGCCAGCTACGAGCAGTACTTC. Its protein is CASSPPASYEQYF.